This T cell receptor (beta chain) comes out of a study of T cells in Graves' hyperthyroidism and ophthalmopathy. The definition of stable Graves' hyperthyroidism was no ophthalmopathy progression within 18 months. CDR3 length equals 12 residues. Germline V gene data show CDR1 as SQVTM and CDR2 as ANQGSEA. Trimming left V 3 bases short and J 8 bases short, with 13 bases between. TCR beta CDR3 sequences were amplified from RNA transcripts. Primed by the HTBI set, a first-round RT-PCR was run on the TCR CDR3. TCRdb ran MiXCR on the multiplex PCR reads and lists one entry per CDR3 protein. The sample yields approximately 630,000 distinct CDR3 sequences, roughly 16% seen once. This clonotype has a handful of counts.

The sequence derives from a woman younger than 45 with Graves' hyperthyroidism. Sequences were obtained from blood. V usage is TRBV29-1 and J usage is TRBJ1-2, with D maybe TRBD1 (5 bases). The CDR3: CSVEGVRGGYTF. CDR3 bases: TGCAGCGTTGAGGGGGTTAGAGGGGGCTACACCTTC.